This T cell receptor (beta chain) is from a study of PD-L1 blockade in urothelial cancer. V dropped 1 base and J dropped 4; count of bases not matched to a gene: 9. The CDR3 contains 18 residues. CDR1 is MGHRA, CDR2 YSYEKL, per germline. Libraries were prepared by immunoSEQ multiplex PCR; TCRdb keeps only in-frame clonotypes and omits some of them. This table holds over 65,000 clones, around four fifths found once. The clonotype comes from a man between 65 and 79 years old with urothelial cancer. The gene calls are TRBV4-1 and TRBJ2-3; 12 bases match TRBD2. The sample consisted of PBMCs, taken around atezolizumab (anti-PD-L1) treatment. CDR3 sequence (DNA): TGCGCCAGCAGCCAAGTTCCTAGCGGGAGGGCCTGGTCAGATACGCAGTATTTT. Protein: CASSQVPSGRAWSDTQYF.